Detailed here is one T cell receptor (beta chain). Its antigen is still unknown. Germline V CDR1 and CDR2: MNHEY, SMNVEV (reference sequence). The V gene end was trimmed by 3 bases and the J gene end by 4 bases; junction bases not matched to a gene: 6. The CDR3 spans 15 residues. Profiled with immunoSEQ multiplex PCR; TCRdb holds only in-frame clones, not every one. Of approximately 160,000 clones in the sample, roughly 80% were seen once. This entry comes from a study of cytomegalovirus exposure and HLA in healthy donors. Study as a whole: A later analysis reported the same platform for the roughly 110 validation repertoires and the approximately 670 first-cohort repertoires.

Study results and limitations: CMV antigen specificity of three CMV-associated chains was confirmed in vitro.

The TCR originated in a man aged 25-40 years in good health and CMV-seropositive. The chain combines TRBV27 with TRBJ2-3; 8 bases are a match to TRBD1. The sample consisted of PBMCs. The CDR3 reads CASSFEDRASDTQYF. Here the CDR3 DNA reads TGTGCCAGCAGTTTCGAGGACAGGGCCTCAGATACGCAGTATTTT.